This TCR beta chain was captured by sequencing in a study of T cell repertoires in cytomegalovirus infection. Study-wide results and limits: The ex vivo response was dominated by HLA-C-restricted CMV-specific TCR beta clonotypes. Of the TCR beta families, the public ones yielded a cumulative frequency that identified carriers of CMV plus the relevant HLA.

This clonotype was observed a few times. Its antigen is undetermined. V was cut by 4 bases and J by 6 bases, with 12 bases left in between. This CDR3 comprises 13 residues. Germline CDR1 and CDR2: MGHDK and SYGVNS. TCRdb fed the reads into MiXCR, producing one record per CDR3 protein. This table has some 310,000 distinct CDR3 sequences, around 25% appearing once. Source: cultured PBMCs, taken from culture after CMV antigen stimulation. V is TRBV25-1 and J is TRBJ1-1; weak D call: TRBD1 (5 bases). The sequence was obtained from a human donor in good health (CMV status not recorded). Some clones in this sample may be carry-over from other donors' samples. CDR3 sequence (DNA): TGTGCCAGCAGTGTACAGGACACCTCTGAAGCTTTCTTT. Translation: CASSVQDTSEAFF.